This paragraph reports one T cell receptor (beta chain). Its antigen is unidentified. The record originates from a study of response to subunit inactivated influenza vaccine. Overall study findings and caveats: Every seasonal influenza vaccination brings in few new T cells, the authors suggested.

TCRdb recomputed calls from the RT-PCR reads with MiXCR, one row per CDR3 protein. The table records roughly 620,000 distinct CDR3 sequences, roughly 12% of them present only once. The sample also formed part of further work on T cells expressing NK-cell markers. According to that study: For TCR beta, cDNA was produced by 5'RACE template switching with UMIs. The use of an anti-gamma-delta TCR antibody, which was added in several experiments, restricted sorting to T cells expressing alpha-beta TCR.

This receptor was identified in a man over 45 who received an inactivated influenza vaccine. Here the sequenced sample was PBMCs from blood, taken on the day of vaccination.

The DNA for the CDR3 is TGTGCCAGCAGCCGGAACATCCAAGAGACCCAGTACTTC. Translated: CASSRNIQETQYF. This rearrangement joins TRBV3-1 to TRBJ2-5; D unresolved. Germline CDR1 LGHDT, CDR2 YNNKEL (reference sequence). This CDR3 contains 13 residues. Deletions cut 4 bases from V and 1 base from J, with 7 bases between.